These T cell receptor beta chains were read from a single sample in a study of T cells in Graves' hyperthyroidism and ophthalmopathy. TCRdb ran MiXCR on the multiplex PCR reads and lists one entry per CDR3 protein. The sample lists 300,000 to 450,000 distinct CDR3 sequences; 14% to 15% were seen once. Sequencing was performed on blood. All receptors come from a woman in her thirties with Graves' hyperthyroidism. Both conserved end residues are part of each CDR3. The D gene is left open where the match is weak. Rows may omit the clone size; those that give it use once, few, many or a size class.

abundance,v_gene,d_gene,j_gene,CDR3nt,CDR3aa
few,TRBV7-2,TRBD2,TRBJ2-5,TGTGCCAGCAGCCGAGGTGGGCTAGCGGGAGGGGCCCAGTACTTC,CASSRGGLAGGAQYF
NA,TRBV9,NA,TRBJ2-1,TGTGCCAGCAGCGTAGCAAGAAACAATGAGCAGTTCTTC,CASSVARNNEQFF
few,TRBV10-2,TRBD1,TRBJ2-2,TGCGCCAGCAAAACAGGGGGTTCACCCGGGGAGCTGTTTTTT,CASKTGGSPGELFF
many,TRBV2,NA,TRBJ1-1,TGTGCCAGCAGAATGAACACTGAAGCTTTCTTT,CASRMNTEAFF
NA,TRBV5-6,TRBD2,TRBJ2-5,TGTGCCAGCAGCTTGGTCCTACTAGCGGGAGGGCGAGAGACCCAGTACTTC,CASSLVLLAGGRETQYF
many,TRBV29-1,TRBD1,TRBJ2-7,TGCAGCGTAGAGGGGGCTCTCTACGAGCAGTACTTC,CSVEGALYEQYF
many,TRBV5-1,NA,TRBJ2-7,TGCGCCAGCAGCTTGGAACCCCTGAGCTCCTACGAGCAGTACTTC,CASSLEPLSSYEQYF
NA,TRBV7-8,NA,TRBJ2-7,TGTGCCAGCAGCCAGGGTTGGGAGCAGTACTTC,CASSQGWEQYF
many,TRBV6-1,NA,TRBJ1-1,TGTGCCAGCAGTGAAAATAGATTGAACACTGAAGCTTTCTTT,CASSENRLNTEAFF
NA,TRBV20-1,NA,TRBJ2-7,TGCAGTGCTAGAGTGAGACAGGATTCCCACGAGCAGTACTTC,CSARVRQDSHEQYF
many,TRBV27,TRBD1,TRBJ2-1,TGTGCCAGCAGGCCCCAACAGGGGCCATACAATGAGCAGTTCTTC,CASRPQQGPYNEQFF
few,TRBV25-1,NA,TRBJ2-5,TGTGCCAGCAGTGAATATAAAGGGCTAGGGGGGCAAGAGACCCAGTACTTC,CASSEYKGLGGQETQYF
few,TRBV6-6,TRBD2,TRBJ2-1,TGTGCCAGCAGTTACAGGACTAGCGGACGTACCAGCTCCTACAATGAGCAGTTCTTC,CASSYRTSGRTSSYNEQFF
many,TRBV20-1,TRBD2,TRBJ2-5,TGCAGTGCTAGGCAAGCGGGAGGGAGGGAGACCCAGTACTTC,CSARQAGGRETQYF
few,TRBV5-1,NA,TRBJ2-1,TGCGCCAGCAGCGAGGACGGGATTTACAATGAGCAGTTCTTC,CASSEDGIYNEQFF
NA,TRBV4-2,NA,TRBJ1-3,TGTGCCAGCAGCCATGGAGGGAACCAAATCCCTGGAAACACCATATATTTT,CASSHGGNQIPGNTIYF
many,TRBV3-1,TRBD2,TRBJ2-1,TGTGCCAGCAGCCCGACTAGCGGGAGTGGTAACAATGAGCAGTTCTTC,CASSPTSGSGNNEQFF
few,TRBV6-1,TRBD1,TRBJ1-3,TGTGCCAGCAGCCCCGGGGGACAGGGTGTCTCGAACACCATATATTTT,CASSPGGQGVSNTIYF
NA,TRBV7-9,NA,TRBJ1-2,TGTGCCACCCGTGTAGCGGCAGGGCCTAACTATGGCTACACCTTC,CATRVAAGPNYGYTF
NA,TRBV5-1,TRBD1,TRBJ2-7,TGCGCCAGCAGCTCGGGACAGCCCTACGAGCAGTACTTC,CASSSGQPYEQYF
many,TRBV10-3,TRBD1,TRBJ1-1,TGTGCCACCCGACCCGACAGGGACACTGAAGCTTTCTTT,CATRPDRDTEAFF
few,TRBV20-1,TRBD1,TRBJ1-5,TGCAGTGCTACAGGGGGAGGCGCTCAGCCCCAGCATTTT,CSATGGGAQPQHF
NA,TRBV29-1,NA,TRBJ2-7,TGCAGCGTTGAAGGAGCCGGCTACGAGCAGTACTTC,CSVEGAGYEQYF
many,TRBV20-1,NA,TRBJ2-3,TGCAGTGCTAGAGATCACGGACTAGATACGCAGTATTTT,CSARDHGLDTQYF
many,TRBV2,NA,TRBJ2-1,TGTGCCAGCAGTGACCCTTACAATGAGCAGTTCTTC,CASSDPYNEQFF
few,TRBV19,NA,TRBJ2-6,TGTGCCAGTAGTATAGCTGGCCAGCTACTCCCCTCTGGGGCCAACGTCCTGACTTTC,CASSIAGQLLPSGANVLTF
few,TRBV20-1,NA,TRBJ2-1,TGCAGTGCTAGGACGGTAAACAATGAGCAGTTCTTC,CSARTVNNEQFF